Below, one T cell receptor (beta chain) is given with its context. This CDR3 comprises 14 residues. Trimming shortened V by 6 bases and J by 5 bases, and 17 bases separated the two germline ends. In germline, CDR1 is SNHLY, CDR2 FYNNEI. The record originates from a study of blood T cell repertoires in COVID-19. Turning to the study itself: Material from acute and convalescent COVID-19 was sourced from the United States, Italy and Spain. In each case, the material was cDNA or gDNA derived from T cells, B-cell-depleted T cells, or PBMCs.

Original processing notes: How many nucleated cells were present was estimated from reference gene primer amplification. The protocol was immunoSEQ multiplex PCR, while the TCRdb copy is restricted to in-frame clones and leaves out a portion. Clone size and V and J calls were adopted from that table, with D and trimming inferred from the DNA. The table includes about 130,000 clones, almost 70% detected once. This receptor was identified in a woman in her 70s with acute or convalescent COVID-19. The V call is TRBV2, the J call TRBJ2-7; TRBD2 might be the D (5 bases). Sequencing was carried out using peripheral blood. CDR3 in amino acids: CASSTGSSLHEQYF. The CDR3 DNA reads TGTGCCAGCAGCACGGGATCCTCCCTTCACGAGCAGTACTTC.